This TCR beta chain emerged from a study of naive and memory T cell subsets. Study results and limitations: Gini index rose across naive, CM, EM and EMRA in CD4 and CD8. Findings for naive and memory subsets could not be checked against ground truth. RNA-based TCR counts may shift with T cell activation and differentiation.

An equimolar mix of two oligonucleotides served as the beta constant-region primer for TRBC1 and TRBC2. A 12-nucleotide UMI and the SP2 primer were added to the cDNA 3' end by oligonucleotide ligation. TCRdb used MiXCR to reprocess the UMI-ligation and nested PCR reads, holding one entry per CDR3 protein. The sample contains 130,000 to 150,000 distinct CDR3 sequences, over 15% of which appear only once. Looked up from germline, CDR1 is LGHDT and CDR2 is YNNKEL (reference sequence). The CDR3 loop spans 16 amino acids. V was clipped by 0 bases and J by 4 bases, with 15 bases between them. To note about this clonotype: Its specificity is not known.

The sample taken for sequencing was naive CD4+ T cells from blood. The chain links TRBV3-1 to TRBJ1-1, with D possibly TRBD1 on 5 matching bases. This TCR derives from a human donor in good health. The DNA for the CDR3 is TGTGCCAGCAGCCAAGATCAAAACGGGGGTCGCACTGAAGCTTTCTTT. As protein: CASSQDQNGGRTEAFF.